Listed below are T cell receptor beta chains from one sample, sequenced in a study of T-cell reconstitution after alpha-beta-depleted transplantation in children. TCRdb re-derived calls from the PCR reads in MiXCR, one entry per CDR3 protein. The table has around 500,000 distinct CDR3 sequences, approximately 22% seen once. Sequenced here: PBMCs, mostly from graft donor cells, sampled 360 days after TCRalphabeta/CD19-depleted stem cell transplant. These receptors originate from a boy under two years old who had a stem cell transplant for acute myeloid leukemia, so the T cells may come from the graft donor. The CDR3 runs from the conserved cysteine through the conserved F or W. D genes are given only for firm matches. Only part of the rows carry a size: once, few, many, or a class if the clone is expanded.

clone_size: -; v_call: TRBV5-1; d_call: -; j_call: TRBJ1-6; cdr3_nt: TGCGCCAGCAGCTCTGGACTGGATAATTCACCCCTCCACTTT; cdr3_aa: CASSSGLDNSPLHF
clone_size: many; v_call: TRBV6-5; d_call: -; j_call: TRBJ1-2; cdr3_nt: TGTGCCAGCAGTTACCGACCGGGACTCATCACTTCGGGCTATGGCTACACCTTC; cdr3_aa: CASSYRPGLITSGYGYTF
clone_size: -; v_call: TRBV28; d_call: -; j_call: TRBJ1-1; cdr3_nt: TGTGCCAGCAGTTTATGGGAGGGATCGAACACTGAAGCTTTCTTT; cdr3_aa: CASSLWEGSNTEAFF
clone_size: few; v_call: TRBV29-1; d_call: TRBD1; j_call: TRBJ2-2; cdr3_nt: TGCAGCGTCGCCCGGGACAGCACCGGGGAGCTGTTTTTT; cdr3_aa: CSVARDSTGELFF
clone_size: few; v_call: TRBV6-5; d_call: -; j_call: TRBJ1-2; cdr3_nt: TGTGCCAGCAGTTCGGGGGACATGGGGAGAAACTATGGCTACACCTTC; cdr3_aa: CASSSGDMGRNYGYTF
clone_size: -; v_call: TRBV3-1; d_call: TRBD2; j_call: TRBJ2-5; cdr3_nt: TGTGCCAGCAGCCACCCAGCGGGGGGGCCGAAAGAGACCCAGTACTTC; cdr3_aa: CASSHPAGGPKETQYF
clone_size: many; v_call: TRBV7-9; d_call: -; j_call: TRBJ2-5; cdr3_nt: TGTGCCAGCAGCTTACAAAACACAGAGACCCAGTACTTC; cdr3_aa: CASSLQNTETQYF
clone_size: many; v_call: TRBV3-1; d_call: -; j_call: TRBJ2-2; cdr3_nt: TGTGCCAGCAGCCAAGTGGGCGGAACGAACACCGGGGAGCTGTTTTTT; cdr3_aa: CASSQVGGTNTGELFF
clone_size: -; v_call: TRBV5-1; d_call: -; j_call: TRBJ2-2; cdr3_nt: TGCGCCAGCAGCTTGTTCAGGGCGAACACCGGGGAGCTGTTTTTT; cdr3_aa: CASSLFRANTGELFF
clone_size: -; v_call: TRBV2; d_call: TRBD2; j_call: TRBJ2-1; cdr3_nt: TGTGCCAGCAGTGAAAACGGGCTAGCGGGGCGCAATGAGCAGTTCTTC; cdr3_aa: CASSENGLAGRNEQFF
clone_size: many; v_call: TRBV25-1; d_call: -; j_call: TRBJ1-4; cdr3_nt: TGTGCCAGCAGAGGACGTCCGGCAGGTGAAAAACTGTTTTTT; cdr3_aa: CASRGRPAGEKLFF
clone_size: many; v_call: TRBV29-1; d_call: TRBD2; j_call: TRBJ2-3; cdr3_nt: TGCAGCGTTTCTCGACTAGCGGGCGGCACAGATACGCAGTATTTT; cdr3_aa: CSVSRLAGGTDTQYF
clone_size: -; v_call: TRBV28; d_call: -; j_call: TRBJ2-3; cdr3_nt: TGTGCCAGCAGTTTAAGCCAGGACCGCACAGATACGCAGTATTTT; cdr3_aa: CASSLSQDRTDTQYF
clone_size: -; v_call: TRBV27; d_call: -; j_call: TRBJ2-1; cdr3_nt: TGTGCCAGCAAGGGGCTCGGCAATGAGCAGTTCTTC; cdr3_aa: CASKGLGNEQFF
clone_size: many; v_call: TRBV15; d_call: -; j_call: TRBJ2-5; cdr3_nt: TGTGCCACCAGCAGAGACGGGGGCAGTAGGACCCAGTACTTC; cdr3_aa: CATSRDGGSRTQYF
clone_size: many; v_call: TRBV27; d_call: TRBD1; j_call: TRBJ1-6; cdr3_nt: TGTGCCAGCAGTCAGGGACAGCCTTGGTCACCCCTCCACTTT; cdr3_aa: CASSQGQPWSPLHF
clone_size: -; v_call: TRBV12-3/TRBV12-4; d_call: -; j_call: TRBJ2-3; cdr3_nt: TGTGCCAGCAGTTTAGCCCCAAGGGCCGATACGCAGTATTTT; cdr3_aa: CASSLAPRADTQYF
clone_size: many; v_call: TRBV9; d_call: TRBD1; j_call: TRBJ1-5; cdr3_nt: TGTGCCAGCAGCGTAGGGGACAGGGGGCAGCCCCAGCATTTT; cdr3_aa: CASSVGDRGQPQHF
clone_size: -; v_call: TRBV20-1; d_call: TRBD2; j_call: TRBJ2-7; cdr3_nt: TGCAGTGCTAGAGTGGGAGGGTTCTCCTACGAGCAGTACTTC; cdr3_aa: CSARVGGFSYEQYF
clone_size: -; v_call: TRBV4-1; d_call: TRBD1; j_call: TRBJ1-1; cdr3_nt: TGCGCCAGCAGCCAATGGGAGGGACAGCACACTGAAGCTTTCTTT; cdr3_aa: CASSQWEGQHTEAFF
clone_size: few; v_call: TRBV27; d_call: TRBD2; j_call: TRBJ2-3; cdr3_nt: TGTGCCAGCACCACGGGGGGTCAGACAGATACGCAGTATTTT; cdr3_aa: CASTTGGQTDTQYF
clone_size: few; v_call: TRBV20-1; d_call: TRBD1; j_call: TRBJ2-3; cdr3_nt: TGCAGTGCTAGTACAGCAGACAGGGGAAATACGCAGTATTTT; cdr3_aa: CSASTADRGNTQYF
clone_size: -; v_call: TRBV12-3/TRBV12-4; d_call: -; j_call: TRBJ2-3; cdr3_nt: TGTACCTGCAGCTTTAGGGGGGTCGCCACAGATACGCAGTATTTT; cdr3_aa: CTCSFRGVATDTQYF
clone_size: many; v_call: TRBV5-4; d_call: TRBD2; j_call: TRBJ2-3; cdr3_nt: TGTGCCAGCAGCGGCACCGGGACTAGCGGTGGTACGCAGTATTTT; cdr3_aa: CASSGTGTSGGTQYF
clone_size: many; v_call: TRBV7-7; d_call: TRBD2; j_call: TRBJ2-1; cdr3_nt: TGTGCCAGCAGCTTAGATGGCGGGGGGGCCAATGAGCAGTTCTTC; cdr3_aa: CASSLDGGGANEQFF
clone_size: -; v_call: TRBV27; d_call: -; j_call: TRBJ2-1; cdr3_nt: TGTGCCAGCAGTTTTACACAATTTCGGGACAATGAGCAGTTCTTC; cdr3_aa: CASSFTQFRDNEQFF
clone_size: few; v_call: TRBV20-1; d_call: -; j_call: TRBJ1-2; cdr3_nt: TGCAGCGCCCCTCCACAGTGGAACTATGGCTACACCTTC; cdr3_aa: CSAPPQWNYGYTF
clone_size: many; v_call: TRBV20-1; d_call: TRBD1; j_call: TRBJ1-2; cdr3_nt: TGCAGTGCTAGAGGGGACAGGGACAACTATGGCTACACCTTC; cdr3_aa: CSARGDRDNYGYTF
clone_size: -; v_call: TRBV6-5; d_call: TRBD1; j_call: TRBJ1-1; cdr3_nt: TGTGCCAGCAGTTCTGCCGGGACAGGGGTTGAAGCTTTCTTT; cdr3_aa: CASSSAGTGVEAFF
clone_size: many; v_call: TRBV6-5; d_call: -; j_call: TRBJ2-2; cdr3_nt: TGTGCCAGCAGTTACTCGACCGGGGAGCTGTTTTTT; cdr3_aa: CASSYSTGELFF
clone_size: few; v_call: TRBV15; d_call: -; j_call: TRBJ2-7; cdr3_nt: TGTGCCACCAGCAGAGATGACGCGCGGTTCTACGAGCAGTACTTC; cdr3_aa: CATSRDDARFYEQYF
clone_size: -; v_call: TRBV3-1; d_call: TRBD1; j_call: TRBJ2-1; cdr3_nt: TGTGCCAGCAGCCAGGGACAGGGGGCCGAATGGGACACATACAATGAGCAGTTCTTC; cdr3_aa: CASSQGQGAEWDTYNEQFF
clone_size: many; v_call: TRBV6-5; d_call: -; j_call: TRBJ1-5; cdr3_nt: TGTGCCAGCAGGGAGTTCTCGGGCGAGAGCAATCAGCCCCAGCATTTT; cdr3_aa: CASREFSGESNQPQHF
clone_size: -; v_call: TRBV5-6; d_call: -; j_call: TRBJ1-1; cdr3_nt: TGTGCCAGCAGAACTACAGGCTTAGACACTGAAGCTTTCTTT; cdr3_aa: CASRTTGLDTEAFF
clone_size: -; v_call: TRBV2; d_call: -; j_call: TRBJ2-5; cdr3_nt: TGTGCCAGCAGTGGTGACAGTGGAGAGACCCAGTACTTC; cdr3_aa: CASSGDSGETQYF
clone_size: few; v_call: TRBV24-1; d_call: -; j_call: TRBJ2-1; cdr3_nt: TGTGCCACCAGCACAGGGAGCGAGCAGTTCTTC; cdr3_aa: CATSTGSEQFF
clone_size: many; v_call: TRBV20-1; d_call: TRBD1; j_call: TRBJ2-3; cdr3_nt: TGCAGTGCTAGGACAGGGGGCGGACCAGATACGCAGTATTTT; cdr3_aa: CSARTGGGPDTQYF
clone_size: many; v_call: TRBV11-2; d_call: -; j_call: TRBJ1-2; cdr3_nt: TGTGCCAGCAGCTTAGACCGCAGGGTGGGGTATGGCTACACCTTC; cdr3_aa: CASSLDRRVGYGYTF
clone_size: many; v_call: TRBV12-3/TRBV12-4; d_call: TRBD1; j_call: TRBJ2-7; cdr3_nt: TGTGCCAGCAGTCGGACAGGGGGCCTCTACGAGCAGTACTTC; cdr3_aa: CASSRTGGLYEQYF
clone_size: few; v_call: TRBV6-5; d_call: -; j_call: TRBJ1-2; cdr3_nt: TGTGCCAGCAGCTCCCCCTCGGGGGCGCAGAACTATGGCTACACCTTC; cdr3_aa: CASSSPSGAQNYGYTF
clone_size: -; v_call: TRBV7-2; d_call: -; j_call: TRBJ2-3; cdr3_nt: TGTGCCAGCAGCTTACAGGGGGGCGCAGATACGCAGTATTTT; cdr3_aa: CASSLQGGADTQYF
clone_size: -; v_call: TRBV20-1; d_call: -; j_call: TRBJ2-7; cdr3_nt: TGCAGTGCTACGCGACCTGGGACTCCCGAGCAGTACTTC; cdr3_aa: CSATRPGTPEQYF
clone_size: many; v_call: TRBV7-2; d_call: -; j_call: TRBJ1-5; cdr3_nt: TGTGCCAGCAGCTTAGTTGTGGCCAATCAGCCCCAGCATTTT; cdr3_aa: CASSLVVANQPQHF
clone_size: many; v_call: TRBV20-1; d_call: -; j_call: TRBJ1-1; cdr3_nt: TGCAGTGCGATTTCACGGAACACTGAAGCTTTCTTT; cdr3_aa: CSAISRNTEAFF
clone_size: many; v_call: TRBV18; d_call: -; j_call: TRBJ2-1; cdr3_nt: TGTGCCAGCTCACCCCTATTCCACAATGAGCAGTTCTTC; cdr3_aa: CASSPLFHNEQFF
clone_size: -; v_call: TRBV12-3/TRBV12-4; d_call: -; j_call: TRBJ1-2; cdr3_nt: TGTGCCAGCAGTCCGGCGGCCAACTATGGCTACACCTTC; cdr3_aa: CASSPAANYGYTF
clone_size: -; v_call: TRBV5-1; d_call: -; j_call: TRBJ1-5; cdr3_nt: TGCGCCAGCAGAGGTCAGGGGAAAAATCAGCCCCAGCATTTT; cdr3_aa: CASRGQGKNQPQHF
clone_size: -; v_call: TRBV12-3/TRBV12-4; d_call: TRBD2; j_call: TRBJ2-3; cdr3_nt: TGTGCCAGCAGTTTACGGCGGGGGGTCTATACGCAGTATTTT; cdr3_aa: CASSLRRGVYTQYF
clone_size: many; v_call: TRBV7-2; d_call: TRBD1; j_call: TRBJ1-2; cdr3_nt: TGTGCCAGCAGCCTAAACAGGGGCAACAACTATGGCTACACCTTC; cdr3_aa: CASSLNRGNNYGYTF